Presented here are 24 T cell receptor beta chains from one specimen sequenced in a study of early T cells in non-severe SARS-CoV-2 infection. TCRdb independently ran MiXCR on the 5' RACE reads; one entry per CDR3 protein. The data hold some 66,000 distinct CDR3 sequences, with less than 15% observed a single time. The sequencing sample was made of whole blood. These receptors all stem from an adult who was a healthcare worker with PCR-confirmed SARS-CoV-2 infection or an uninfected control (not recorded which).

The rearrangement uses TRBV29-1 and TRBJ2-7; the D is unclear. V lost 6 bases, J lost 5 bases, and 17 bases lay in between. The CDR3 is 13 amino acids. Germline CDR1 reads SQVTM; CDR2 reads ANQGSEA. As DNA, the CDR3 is TGCAGCGTGCAACTACCCGGGTGGGACGAGCAGTACTTC. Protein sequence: CSVQLPGWDEQYF.

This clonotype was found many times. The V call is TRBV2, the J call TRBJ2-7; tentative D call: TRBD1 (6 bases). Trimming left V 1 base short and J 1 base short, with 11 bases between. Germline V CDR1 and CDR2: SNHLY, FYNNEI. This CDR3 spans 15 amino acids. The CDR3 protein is CASSEGRGRSYEQYF. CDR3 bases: TGTGCCAGCAGTGAAGGCAGGGGACGGTCCTACGAGCAGTACTTC.

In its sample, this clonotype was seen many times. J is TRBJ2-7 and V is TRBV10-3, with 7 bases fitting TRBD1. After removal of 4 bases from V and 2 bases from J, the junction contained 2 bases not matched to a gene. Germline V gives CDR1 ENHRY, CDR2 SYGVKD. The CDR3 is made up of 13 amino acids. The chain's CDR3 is CAISVQGAYEQYF. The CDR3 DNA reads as TGTGCCATCAGTGTCCAGGGGGCCTACGAGCAGTACTTC.

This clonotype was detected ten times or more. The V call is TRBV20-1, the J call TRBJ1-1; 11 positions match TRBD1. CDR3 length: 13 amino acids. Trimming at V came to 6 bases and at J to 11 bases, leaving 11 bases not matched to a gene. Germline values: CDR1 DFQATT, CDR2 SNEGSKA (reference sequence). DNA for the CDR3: TGCAGTGCACTACGGACAGGGGGCGTGTGGGCTTTCTTT. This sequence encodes CSALRTGGVWAFF.

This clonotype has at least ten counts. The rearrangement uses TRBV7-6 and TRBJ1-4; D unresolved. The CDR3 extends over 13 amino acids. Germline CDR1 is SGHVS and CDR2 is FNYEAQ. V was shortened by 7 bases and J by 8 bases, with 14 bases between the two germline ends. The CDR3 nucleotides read TGTGCCAGCACTGCTCTCCCGGGGGAAAAACTGTTTTTT. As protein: CASTALPGEKLFF.

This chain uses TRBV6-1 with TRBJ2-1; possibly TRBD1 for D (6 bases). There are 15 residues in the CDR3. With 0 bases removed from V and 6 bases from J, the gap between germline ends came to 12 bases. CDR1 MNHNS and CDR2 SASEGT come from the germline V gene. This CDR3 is CASSEAHRVGNEQFF. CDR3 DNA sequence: TGTGCCAGCAGTGAAGCTCACAGGGTCGGCAATGAGCAGTTCTTC.

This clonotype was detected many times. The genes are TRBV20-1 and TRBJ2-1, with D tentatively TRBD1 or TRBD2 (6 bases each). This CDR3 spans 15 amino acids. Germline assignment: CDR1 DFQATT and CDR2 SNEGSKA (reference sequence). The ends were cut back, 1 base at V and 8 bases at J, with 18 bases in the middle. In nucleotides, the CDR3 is TGCAGTGCTAGAGCGGGGGCTCACCCGACAGATGAGCAGTTCTTC. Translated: CSARAGAHPTDEQFF.

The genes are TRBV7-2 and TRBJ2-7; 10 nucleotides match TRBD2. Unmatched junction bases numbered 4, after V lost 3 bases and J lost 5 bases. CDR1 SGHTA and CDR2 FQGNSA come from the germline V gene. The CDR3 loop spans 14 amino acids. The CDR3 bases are TGTGCCAGCAGCTTTTTAGCGGGGGGCAACGAGCAGTACTTC. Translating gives CASSFLAGGNEQYF.

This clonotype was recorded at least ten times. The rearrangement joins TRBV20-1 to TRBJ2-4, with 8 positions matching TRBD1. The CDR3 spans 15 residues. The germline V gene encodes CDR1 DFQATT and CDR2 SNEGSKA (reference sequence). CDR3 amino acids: CSLQGARGTKNIQYF. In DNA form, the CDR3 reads TGCAGCCTCCAGGGGGCGCGGGGAACCAAAAACATTCAGTACTTC.

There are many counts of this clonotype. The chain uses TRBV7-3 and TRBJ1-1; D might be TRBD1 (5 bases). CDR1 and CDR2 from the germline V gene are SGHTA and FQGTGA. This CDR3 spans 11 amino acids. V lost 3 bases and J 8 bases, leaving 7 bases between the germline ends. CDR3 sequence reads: CASSFAGEAFF. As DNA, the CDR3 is TGTGCCAGCAGCTTTGCAGGGGAAGCTTTCTTT. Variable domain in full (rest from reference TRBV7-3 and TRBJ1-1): GAGVSQTPSNKVTEKGKYVELRCDPISGHTALYWYRQSLGQGPEFLIYFQGTGAADDSGLPNDRFFAVRPEGSVSTLKIQRTERGDSAVYLCASSFAGEAFFGQGTRLTVV.

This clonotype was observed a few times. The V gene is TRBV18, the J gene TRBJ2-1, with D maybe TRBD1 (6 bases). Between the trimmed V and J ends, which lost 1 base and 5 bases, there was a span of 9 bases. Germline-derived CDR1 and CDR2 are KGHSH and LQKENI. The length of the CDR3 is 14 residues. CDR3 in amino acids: CASSPRRGNNEQFF. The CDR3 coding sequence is TGTGCCAGCTCACCACGTAGGGGGAACAATGAGCAGTTCTTC.

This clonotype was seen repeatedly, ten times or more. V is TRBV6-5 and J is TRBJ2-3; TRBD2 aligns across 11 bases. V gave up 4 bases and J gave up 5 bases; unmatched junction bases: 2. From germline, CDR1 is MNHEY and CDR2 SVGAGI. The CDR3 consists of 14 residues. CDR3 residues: CASSLGLAEDTQYF. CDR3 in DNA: TGTGCCAGCAGTTTGGGACTAGCGGAAGATACGCAGTATTTT.

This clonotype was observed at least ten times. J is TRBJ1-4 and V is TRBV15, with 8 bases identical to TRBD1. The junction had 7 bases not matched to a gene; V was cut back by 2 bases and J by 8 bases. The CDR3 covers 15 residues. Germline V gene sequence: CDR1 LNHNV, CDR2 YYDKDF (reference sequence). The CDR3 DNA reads TGTGCCACCAGCAGACGACAGGGGAGCGGGGAAAAACTGTTTTTT. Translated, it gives CATSRRQGSGEKLFF.

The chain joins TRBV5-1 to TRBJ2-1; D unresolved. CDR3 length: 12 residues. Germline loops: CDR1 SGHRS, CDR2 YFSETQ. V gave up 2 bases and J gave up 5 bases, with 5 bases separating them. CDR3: CASSFPNNEQFF. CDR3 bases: TGCGCCAGCAGCTTTCCTAACAATGAGCAGTTCTTC.

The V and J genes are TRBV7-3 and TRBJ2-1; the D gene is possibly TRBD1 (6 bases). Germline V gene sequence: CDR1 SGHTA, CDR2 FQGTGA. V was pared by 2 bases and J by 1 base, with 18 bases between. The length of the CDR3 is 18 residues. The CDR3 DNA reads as TGTGCCAGCAGCTTACAGGCCCCCACAGGGTTTTCCTACAATGAGCAGTTCTTC. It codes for CASSLQAPTGFSYNEQFF.

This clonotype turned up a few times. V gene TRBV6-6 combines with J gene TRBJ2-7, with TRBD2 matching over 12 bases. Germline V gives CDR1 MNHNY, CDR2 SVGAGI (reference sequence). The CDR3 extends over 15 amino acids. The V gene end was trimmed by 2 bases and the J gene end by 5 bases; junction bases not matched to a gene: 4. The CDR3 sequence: CASSYTLAGGNEQYF. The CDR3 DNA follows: TGTGCCAGCAGTTACACCCTAGCGGGGGGGAACGAGCAGTACTTC.

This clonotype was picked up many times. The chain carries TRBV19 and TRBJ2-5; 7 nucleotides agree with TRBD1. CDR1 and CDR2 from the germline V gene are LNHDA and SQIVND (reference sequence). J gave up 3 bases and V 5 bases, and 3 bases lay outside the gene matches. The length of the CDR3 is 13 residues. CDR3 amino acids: CASSPGGEETQYF. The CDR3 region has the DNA TGTGCCAGTAGTCCAGGGGGAGAAGAGACCCAGTACTTC.

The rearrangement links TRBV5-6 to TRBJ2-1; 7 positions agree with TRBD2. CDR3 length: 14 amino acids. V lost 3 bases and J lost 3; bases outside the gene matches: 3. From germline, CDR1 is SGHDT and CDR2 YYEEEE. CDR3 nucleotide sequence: TGTGCCAGCAGCTCAGCGGGATTCTACAATGAGCAGTTCTTC. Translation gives CASSSAGFYNEQFF. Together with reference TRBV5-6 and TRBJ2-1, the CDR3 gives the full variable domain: DAGVTQSPTHLIKTRGQQVTLRCSPKSGHDTVSWYQQALGQGPQFIFQYYEEEERQRGNFPDRFSGHQFPNYSSELNVNALLLGDSALYLCASSSAGFYNEQFFGPGTRLTVL.

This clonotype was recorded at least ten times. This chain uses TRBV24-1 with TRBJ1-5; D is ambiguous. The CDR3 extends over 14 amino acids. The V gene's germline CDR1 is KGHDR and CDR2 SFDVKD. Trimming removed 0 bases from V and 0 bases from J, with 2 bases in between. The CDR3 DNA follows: TGTGCCACCAGTGATTTGAATAGCAATCAGCCCCAGCATTTT. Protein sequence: CATSDLNSNQPQHF.

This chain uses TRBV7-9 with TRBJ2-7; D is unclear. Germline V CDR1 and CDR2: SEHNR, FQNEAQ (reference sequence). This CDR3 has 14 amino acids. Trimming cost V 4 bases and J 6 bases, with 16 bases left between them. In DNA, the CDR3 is TGTGCCAGCAGCTATTCTAGATCGGGTGGCGAGCAGTACTTC. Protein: CASSYSRSGGEQYF.

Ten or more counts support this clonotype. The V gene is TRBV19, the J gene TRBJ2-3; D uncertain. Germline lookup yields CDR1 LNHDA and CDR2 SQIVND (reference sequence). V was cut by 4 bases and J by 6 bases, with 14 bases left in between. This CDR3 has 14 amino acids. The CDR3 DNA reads TGTGCCAGTAGTACCTCTACATCGTCGGATACGCAGTATTTT. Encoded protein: CASSTSTSSDTQYF.

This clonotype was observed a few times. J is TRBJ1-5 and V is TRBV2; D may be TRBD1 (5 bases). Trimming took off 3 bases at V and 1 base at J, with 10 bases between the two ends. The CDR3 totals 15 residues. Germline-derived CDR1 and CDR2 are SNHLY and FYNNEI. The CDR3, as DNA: TGTGCCAGCAGTGACGGGACGGAGAGCAATCAGCCCCAGCATTTT. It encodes CASSDGTESNQPQHF.

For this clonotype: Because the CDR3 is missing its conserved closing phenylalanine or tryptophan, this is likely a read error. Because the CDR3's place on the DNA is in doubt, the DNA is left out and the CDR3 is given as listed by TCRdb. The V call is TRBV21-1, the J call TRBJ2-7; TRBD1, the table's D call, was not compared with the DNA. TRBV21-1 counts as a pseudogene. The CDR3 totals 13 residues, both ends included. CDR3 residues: CASRTETSYEQYS.

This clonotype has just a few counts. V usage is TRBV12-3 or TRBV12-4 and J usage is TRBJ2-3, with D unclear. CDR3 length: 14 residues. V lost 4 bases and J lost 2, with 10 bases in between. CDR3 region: CASSYGLLTDTQYF. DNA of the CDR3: TGTGCCAGCAGTTACGGGCTACTCACAGATACGCAGTATTTT.